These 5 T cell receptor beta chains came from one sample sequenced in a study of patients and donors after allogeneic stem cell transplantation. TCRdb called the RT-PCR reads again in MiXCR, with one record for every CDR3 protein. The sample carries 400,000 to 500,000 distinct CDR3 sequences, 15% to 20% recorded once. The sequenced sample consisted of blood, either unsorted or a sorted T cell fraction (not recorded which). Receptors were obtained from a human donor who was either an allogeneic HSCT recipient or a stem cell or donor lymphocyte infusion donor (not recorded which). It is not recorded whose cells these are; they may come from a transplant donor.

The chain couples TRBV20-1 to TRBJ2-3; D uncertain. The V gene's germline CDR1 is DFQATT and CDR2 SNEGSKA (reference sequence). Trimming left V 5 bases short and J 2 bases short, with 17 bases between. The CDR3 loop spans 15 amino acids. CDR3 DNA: TGCAGTGCTGGAAGGTATAAGCCCTCCACAGATACGCAGTATTTT. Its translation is CSAGRYKPSTDTQYF.

CDR3 bases: TGTGCCAGCAGCTTAGGGCCCGGGACATGGGGGGAAGAGACCCAGTACTTC. It yields the protein CASSLGPGTWGEETQYF. The chain employs TRBV7-9 and TRBJ2-5, with D perhaps assigned TRBD1 or TRBD2 (6 bases each). Germline CDR1 SEHNR, CDR2 FQNEAQ (reference sequence). V lost 1 base and J 3 bases, leaving 18 bases between the germline ends. This CDR3 is 17 amino acids long. The whole variable domain, remainder taken from reference TRBV7-9 and TRBJ2-5, is DTGVSQNPRHKITKRGQNVTFRCDPISEHNRLYWYRQTLGQGPEFLTYFQNEAQLEKSRLLSDRFSAERPKGSFSTLEIQRTEQGDSAMYLCASSLGPGTWGEETQYFGPGTRLLVL.

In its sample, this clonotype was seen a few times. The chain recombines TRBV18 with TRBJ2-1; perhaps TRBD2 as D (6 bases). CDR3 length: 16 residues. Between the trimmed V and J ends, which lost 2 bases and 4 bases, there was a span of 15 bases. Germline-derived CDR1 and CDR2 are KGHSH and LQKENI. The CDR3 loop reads CASSPGGAEPYNEQFF. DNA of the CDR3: TGTGCCAGCTCACCAGGCGGGGCCGAACCTTACAATGAGCAGTTCTTC.

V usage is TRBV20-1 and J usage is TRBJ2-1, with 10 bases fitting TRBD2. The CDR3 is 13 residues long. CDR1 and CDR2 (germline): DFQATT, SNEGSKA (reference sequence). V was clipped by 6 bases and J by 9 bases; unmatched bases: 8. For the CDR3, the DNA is TGCAGTGCCTCTAGCGGGAGAGGGGGTGAGCAGTTCTTC. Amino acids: CSASSGRGGEQFF.

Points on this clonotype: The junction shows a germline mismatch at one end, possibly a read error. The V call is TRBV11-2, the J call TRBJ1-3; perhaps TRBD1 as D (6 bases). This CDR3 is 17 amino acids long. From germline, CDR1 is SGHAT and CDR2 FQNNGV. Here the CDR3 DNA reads TGTGCCAGCAGCTTAGATCTGGGGGGCTTCGAAGGAAACACCACATATTTT. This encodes CASSLDLGGFEGNTTYF.